The T cell receptor beta chain under discussion was sequenced for a study of T cells in Graves' hyperthyroidism and ophthalmopathy. Whole-study results and caveats: Blood held most thyroid clonotypes expanded above 0.001 frequency.

This clonotype was counted a few times. Its antigen is undetermined. Amplified regions were TCR beta CDR3 sequences from RNA transcripts. The HTBI primer set served for first-round RT-PCR of the TCR CDR3. TCRdb redid the calling of the multiplex PCR reads with MiXCR, one entry per CDR3 protein. Among 250,000 to 300,000 distinct CDR3 sequences listed, approximately 14% were seen once. The V end lost 0 bases, the J end lost 5 bases, and 7 bases lay between the germline ends. Germline loops: CDR1 LGHDT, CDR2 YNNKEL (reference sequence). The CDR3 is made up of 14 amino acids. Diagnoses were established using clinical symptoms, serum thyroxine and TRAb, thyroid ultrasound and orbital computed tomography.

Sequencing used blood. The chain uses TRBV3-1 and TRBJ1-4, with D unclear. The sequence came from a woman between 35 and 50 years old with Graves' hyperthyroidism. The CDR3, as DNA: TGTGCCAGCAGCCAAGATCTAGGAAATGAAAAACTGTTTTTT. Amino acids: CASSQDLGNEKLFF.